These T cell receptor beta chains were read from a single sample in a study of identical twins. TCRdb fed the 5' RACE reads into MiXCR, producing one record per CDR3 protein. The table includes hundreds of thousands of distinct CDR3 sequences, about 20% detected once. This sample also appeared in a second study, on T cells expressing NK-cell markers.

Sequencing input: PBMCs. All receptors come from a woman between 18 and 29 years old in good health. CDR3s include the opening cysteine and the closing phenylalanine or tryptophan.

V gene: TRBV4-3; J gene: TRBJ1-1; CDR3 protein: CASSQDARPGRAFF
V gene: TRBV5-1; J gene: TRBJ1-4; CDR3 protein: CASSLEGYEKLFF
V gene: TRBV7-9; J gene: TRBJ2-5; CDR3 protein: CASSLSGRTQETQYF
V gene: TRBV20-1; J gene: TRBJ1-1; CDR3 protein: CSQQGEGTEAFF
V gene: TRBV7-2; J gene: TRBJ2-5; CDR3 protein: CASSLDSAGRETQYF
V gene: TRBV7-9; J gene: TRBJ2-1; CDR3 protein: CASSTQGKGYNEQFF
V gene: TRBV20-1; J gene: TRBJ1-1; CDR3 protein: CSARDPGGRTEAFF
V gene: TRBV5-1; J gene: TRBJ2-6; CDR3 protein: CASRQTFSGANVLTF
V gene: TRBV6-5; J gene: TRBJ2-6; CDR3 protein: CASSYSPGANVLTF
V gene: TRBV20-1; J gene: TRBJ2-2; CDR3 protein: CSARPDRGTGELFF
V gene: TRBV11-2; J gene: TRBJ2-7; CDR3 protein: CASSPRRVQRVYEQYF
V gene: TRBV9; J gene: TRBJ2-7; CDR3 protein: CASSETGTSSYEQYF
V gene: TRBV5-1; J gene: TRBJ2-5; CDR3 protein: CASSLVPWSRETQYF
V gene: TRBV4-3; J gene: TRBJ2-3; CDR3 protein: CASSQDTVGPDTQYF
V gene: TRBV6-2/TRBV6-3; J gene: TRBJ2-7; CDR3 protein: CASSYGTSGRYYEQYF
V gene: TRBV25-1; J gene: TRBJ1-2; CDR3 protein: CAIETGSGYTF
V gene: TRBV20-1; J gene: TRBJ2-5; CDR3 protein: CSARNFRDGQETQYF
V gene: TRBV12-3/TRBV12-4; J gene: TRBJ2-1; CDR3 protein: CASTVIGIYNEQFF
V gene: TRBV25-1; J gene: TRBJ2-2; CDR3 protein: CASSGGDHSINTGELFF
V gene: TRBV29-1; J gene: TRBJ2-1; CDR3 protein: CSVEDRSREEQFF
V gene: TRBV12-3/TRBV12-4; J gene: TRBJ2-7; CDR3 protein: CASSLAQGSWYEQYF
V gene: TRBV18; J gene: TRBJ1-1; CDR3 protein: CASSPYRAEAFF
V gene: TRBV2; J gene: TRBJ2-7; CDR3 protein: CATLPRTGTGGNDEQYF
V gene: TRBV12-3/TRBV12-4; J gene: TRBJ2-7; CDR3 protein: CASSHRGLSYEQYF
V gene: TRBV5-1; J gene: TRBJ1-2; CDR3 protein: CASSSVSGGGGYTF
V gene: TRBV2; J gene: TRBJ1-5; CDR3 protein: CASREGVGSNQPQHF
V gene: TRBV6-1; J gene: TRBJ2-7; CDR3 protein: CASRAGITYEQYF
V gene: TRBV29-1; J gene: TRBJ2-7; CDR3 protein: CSVEIGTGYEQYF